This T cell receptor (beta chain) stems from a study of T cell repertoires in cytomegalovirus infection. About the research overall: It was the public TCR beta signatures that indicated both CMV infection and matching HLA type. General study findings and limits: The ex vivo response was dominated by HLA-C-restricted CMV-specific TCR beta clonotypes. Carriage of CMV together with the relevant HLA was identifiable through cumulative public TCR beta family frequency.

At least ten counts were recorded for this clonotype. Its antigen is still unknown. TCRdb processed the reads anew with MiXCR; each CDR3 protein has one entry. The profile shows some 320,000 distinct CDR3 sequences, around 9.5% of them singletons. Deletions cut 1 base from V and 1 base from J, with 10 bases between. Per germline, CDR1 SGHTA and CDR2 FQGNSA. The CDR3 sequence is 15 residues long. The TCR was taken from a human donor in good health (CMV status not recorded). Some clones in this sample may be carry-over from other donors' samples. Source material: PBMCs. The rearrangement uses TRBV7-2 and TRBJ1-1; D remains unclear. This CDR3 is CASSLGGGGNTEAFF. In DNA form, the CDR3 reads TGTGCCAGCAGCTTAGGAGGAGGAGGGAACACTGAAGCTTTCTTT.